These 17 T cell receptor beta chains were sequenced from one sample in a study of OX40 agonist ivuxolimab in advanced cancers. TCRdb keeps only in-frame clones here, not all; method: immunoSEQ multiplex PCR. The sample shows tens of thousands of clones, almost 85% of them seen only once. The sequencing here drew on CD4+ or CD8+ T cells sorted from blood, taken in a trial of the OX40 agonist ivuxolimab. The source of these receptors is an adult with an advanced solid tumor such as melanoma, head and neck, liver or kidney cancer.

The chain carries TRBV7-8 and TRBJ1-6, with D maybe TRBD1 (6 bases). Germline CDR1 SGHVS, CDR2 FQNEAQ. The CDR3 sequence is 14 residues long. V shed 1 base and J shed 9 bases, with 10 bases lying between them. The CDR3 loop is CASSLVQGVSPLHF. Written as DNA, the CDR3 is TGTGCCAGCAGCTTAGTACAGGGAGTTTCACCCCTCCACTTT.

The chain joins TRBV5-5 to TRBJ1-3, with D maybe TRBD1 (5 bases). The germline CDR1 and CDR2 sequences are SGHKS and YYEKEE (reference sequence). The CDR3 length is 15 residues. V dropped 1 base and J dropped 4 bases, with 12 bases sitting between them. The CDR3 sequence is CASSLTRGVGNTIYF. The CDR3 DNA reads TGTGCCAGCAGCTTGACTCGGGGGGTCGGAAACACCATATATTTT.

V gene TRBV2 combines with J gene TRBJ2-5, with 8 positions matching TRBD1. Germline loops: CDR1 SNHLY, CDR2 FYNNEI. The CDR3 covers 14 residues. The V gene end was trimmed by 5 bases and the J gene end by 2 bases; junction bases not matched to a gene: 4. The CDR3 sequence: CASSKDRDQETQYF. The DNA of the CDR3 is TGTGCCAGCAGTAAGGACAGGGATCAAGAGACCCAGTACTTC.

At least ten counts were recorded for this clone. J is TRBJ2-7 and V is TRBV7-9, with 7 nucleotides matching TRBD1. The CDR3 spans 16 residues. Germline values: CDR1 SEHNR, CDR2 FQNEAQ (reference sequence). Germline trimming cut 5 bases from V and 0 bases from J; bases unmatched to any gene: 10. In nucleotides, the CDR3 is TGTGCCAGCAGCGCTCAGGGACAGATTTCCTCCTACGAGCAGTACTTC. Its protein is CASSAQGQISSYEQYF. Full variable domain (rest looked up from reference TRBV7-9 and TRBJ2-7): DTGVSQNPRHKITKRGQNVTFRCDPISEHNRLYWYRQTLGQGPEFLTYFQNEAQLEKSRLLSDRFSAERPKGSFSTLEIQRTEQGDSAMYLCASSAQGQISSYEQYFGPGTRLTVT.

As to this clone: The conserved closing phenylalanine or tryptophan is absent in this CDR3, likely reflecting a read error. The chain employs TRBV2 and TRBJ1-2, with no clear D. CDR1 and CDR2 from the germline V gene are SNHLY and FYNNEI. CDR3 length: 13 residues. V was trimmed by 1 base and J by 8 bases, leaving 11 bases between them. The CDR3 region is CASSEEGTAGYTV. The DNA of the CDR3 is TGTGCCAGCAGTGAAGAGGGTACAGCCGGCTACACCGTC.

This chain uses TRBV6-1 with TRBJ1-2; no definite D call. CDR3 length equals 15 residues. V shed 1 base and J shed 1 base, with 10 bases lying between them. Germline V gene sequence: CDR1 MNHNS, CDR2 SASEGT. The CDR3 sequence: CASSEGRAVNYGYTF. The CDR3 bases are TGTGCCAGCAGTGAAGGGAGGGCCGTTAACTATGGCTACACCTTC.

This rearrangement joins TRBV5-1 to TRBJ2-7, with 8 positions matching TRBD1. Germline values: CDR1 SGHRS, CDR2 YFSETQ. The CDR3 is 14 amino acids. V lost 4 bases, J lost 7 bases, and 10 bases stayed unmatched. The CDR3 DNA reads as TGCGCCAGCAGCCCGGATCGACAGGGGAGGGAGCAGTACTTC. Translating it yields CASSPDRQGREQYF.

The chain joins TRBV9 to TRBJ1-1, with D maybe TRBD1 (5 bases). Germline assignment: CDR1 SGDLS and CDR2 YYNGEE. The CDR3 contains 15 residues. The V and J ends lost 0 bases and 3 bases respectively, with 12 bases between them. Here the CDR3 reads CASSVVAGSDTEAFF. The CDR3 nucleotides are TGTGCCAGCAGCGTAGTAGCAGGGTCGGACACTGAAGCTTTCTTT.

CDR3 bases: TGTGCCAGCAGTTACATGCCCAATGAGCAGTTCTTC. This encodes CASSYMPNEQFF. V is TRBV2 and J is TRBJ2-1; D remains unclear. The V gene lost 5 bases and the J gene lost 6 bases, with 8 bases spanning the gap. Germline V gene data show CDR1 as SNHLY and CDR2 as FYNNEI. This CDR3 is built from 12 residues.

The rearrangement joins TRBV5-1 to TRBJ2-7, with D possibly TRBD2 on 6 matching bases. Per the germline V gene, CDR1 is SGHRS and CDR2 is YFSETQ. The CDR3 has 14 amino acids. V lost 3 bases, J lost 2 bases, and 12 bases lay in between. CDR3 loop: CASSWGDGPYEQYF. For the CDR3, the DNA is TGCGCCAGCAGCTGGGGGGACGGACCCTACGAGCAGTACTTC.

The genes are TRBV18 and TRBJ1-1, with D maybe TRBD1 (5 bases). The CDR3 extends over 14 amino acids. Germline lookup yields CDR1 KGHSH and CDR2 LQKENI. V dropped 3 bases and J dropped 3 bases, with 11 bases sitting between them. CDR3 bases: TGTGCCAGCTCACCCCCGTGGGGGGACACTGAAGCTTTCTTT. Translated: CASSPPWGDTEAFF.

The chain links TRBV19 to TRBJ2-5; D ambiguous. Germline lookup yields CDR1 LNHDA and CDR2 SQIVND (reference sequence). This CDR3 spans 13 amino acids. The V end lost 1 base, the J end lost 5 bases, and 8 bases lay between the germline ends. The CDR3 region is CASSIGVGETQYF. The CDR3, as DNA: TGTGCCAGTAGTATAGGGGTCGGGGAGACCCAGTACTTC.

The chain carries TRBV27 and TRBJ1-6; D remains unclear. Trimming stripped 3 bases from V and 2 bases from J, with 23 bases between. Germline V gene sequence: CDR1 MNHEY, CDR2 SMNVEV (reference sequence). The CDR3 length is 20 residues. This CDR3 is CASSFYQSGVRNPYNSPLHF. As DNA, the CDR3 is TGTGCCAGCAGTTTTTATCAGAGCGGGGTACGGAACCCCTATAATTCACCCCTCCACTTT.

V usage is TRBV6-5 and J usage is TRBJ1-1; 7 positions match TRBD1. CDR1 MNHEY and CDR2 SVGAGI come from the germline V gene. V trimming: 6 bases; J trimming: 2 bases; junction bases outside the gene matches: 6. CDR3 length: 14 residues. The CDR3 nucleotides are TGTGCCAGCAGCCCAGGGGGACACAACACTGAAGCTTTCTTT. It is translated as CASSPGGHNTEAFF.

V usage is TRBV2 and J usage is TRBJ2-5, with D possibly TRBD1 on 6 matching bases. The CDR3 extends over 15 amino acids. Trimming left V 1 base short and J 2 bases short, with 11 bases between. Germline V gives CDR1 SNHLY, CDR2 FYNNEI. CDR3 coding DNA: TGTGCCAGCAGTGAAGATACAGGGCGGCAAGAGACCCAGTACTTC. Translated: CASSEDTGRQETQYF.

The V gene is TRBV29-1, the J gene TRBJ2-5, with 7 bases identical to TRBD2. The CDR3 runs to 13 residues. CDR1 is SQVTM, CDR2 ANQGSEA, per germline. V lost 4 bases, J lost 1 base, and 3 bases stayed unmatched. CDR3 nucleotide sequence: TGCAGCGTTGCGACTAGCTCCCAAGAGACCCAGTACTTC. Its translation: CSVATSSQETQYF.

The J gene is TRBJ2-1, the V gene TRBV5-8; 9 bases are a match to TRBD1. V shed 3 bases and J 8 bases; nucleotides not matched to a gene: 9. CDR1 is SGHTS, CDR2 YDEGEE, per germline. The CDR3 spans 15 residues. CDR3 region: CASSSGQGFVDEQFF. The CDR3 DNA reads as TGTGCCAGCAGCTCGGGACAGGGATTCGTGGATGAGCAGTTCTTC.